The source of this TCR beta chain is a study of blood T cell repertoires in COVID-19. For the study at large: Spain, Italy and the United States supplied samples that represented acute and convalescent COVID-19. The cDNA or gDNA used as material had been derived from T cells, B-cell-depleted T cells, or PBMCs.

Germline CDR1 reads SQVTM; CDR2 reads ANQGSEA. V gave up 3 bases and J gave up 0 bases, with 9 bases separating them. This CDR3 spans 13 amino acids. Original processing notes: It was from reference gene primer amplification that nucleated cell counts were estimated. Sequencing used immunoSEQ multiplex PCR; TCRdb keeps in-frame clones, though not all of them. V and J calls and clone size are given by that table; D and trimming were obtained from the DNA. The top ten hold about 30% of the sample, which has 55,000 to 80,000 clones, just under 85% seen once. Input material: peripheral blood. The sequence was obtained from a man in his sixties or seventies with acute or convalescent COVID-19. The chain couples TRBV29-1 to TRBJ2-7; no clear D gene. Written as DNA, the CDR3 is TGCAGCGTTGAGTCTCCGAGCTCCTACGAGCAGTACTTC. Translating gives CSVESPSSYEQYF.